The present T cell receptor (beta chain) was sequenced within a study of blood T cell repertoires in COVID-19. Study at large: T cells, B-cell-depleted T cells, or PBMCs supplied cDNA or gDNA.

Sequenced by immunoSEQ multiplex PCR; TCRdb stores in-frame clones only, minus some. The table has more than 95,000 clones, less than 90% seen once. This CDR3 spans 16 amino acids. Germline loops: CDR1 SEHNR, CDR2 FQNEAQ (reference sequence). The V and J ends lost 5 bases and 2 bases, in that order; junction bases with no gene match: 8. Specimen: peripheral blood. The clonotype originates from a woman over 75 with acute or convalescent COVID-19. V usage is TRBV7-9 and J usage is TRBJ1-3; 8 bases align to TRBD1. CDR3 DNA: TGTGCCAGCAGCCCGCAGCCGGGACAGGCTGGAAACACCATATATTTT. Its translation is CASSPQPGQAGNTIYF.